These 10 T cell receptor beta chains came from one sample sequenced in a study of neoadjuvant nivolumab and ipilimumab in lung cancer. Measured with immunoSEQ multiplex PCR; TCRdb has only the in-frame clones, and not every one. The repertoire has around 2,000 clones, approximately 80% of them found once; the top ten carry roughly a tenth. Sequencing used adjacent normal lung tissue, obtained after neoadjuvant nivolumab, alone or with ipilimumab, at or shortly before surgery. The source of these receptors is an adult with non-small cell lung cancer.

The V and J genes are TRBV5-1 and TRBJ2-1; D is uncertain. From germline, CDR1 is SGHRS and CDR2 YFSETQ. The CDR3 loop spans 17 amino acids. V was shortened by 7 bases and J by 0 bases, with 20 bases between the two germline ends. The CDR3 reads CASSLLGPTSSYNEQFF. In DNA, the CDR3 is TGCGCCAGCTCCTTGCTAGGTCCCACGAGCTCCTACAATGAGCAGTTCTTC.

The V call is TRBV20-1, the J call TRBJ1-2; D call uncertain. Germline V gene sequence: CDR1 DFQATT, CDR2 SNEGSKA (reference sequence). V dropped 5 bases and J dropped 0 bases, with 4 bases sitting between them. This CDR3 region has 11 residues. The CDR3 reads CSASPNYGYTF. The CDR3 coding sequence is TGCAGTGCTTCTCCTAACTATGGCTACACCTTC.

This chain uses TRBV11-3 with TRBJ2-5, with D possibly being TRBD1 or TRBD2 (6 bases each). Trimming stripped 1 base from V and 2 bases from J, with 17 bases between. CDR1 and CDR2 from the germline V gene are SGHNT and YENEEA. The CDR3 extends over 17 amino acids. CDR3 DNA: TGTGCCAGCAGCTTAGGTGCGGGTTGGAGGGGGCAAGAGACCCAGTACTTC. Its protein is CASSLGAGWRGQETQYF.

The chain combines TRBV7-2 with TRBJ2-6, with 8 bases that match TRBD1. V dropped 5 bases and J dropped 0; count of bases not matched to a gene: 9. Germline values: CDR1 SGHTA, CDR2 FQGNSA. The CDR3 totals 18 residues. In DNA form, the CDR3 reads TGTGCCAGCAGCCCGTCCGGGACAGGCAGCTCTGGGGCCAACGTCCTGACTTTC. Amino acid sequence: CASSPSGTGSSGANVLTF.

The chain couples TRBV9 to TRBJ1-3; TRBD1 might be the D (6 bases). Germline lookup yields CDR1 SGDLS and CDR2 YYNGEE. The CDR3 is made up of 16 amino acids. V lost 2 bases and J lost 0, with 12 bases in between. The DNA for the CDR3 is TGTGCCAGCAGCGTTGAACCCAGGGGCTCTGGAAACACCATATATTTT. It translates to CASSVEPRGSGNTIYF. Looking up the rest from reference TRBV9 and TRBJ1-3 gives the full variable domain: DSGVTQTPKHLITATGQRVTLRCSPRSGDLSVYWYQQSLDQGLQFLIQYYNGEERAKGNILERFSAQQFPDLHSELNLSSLELGDSALYFCASSVEPRGSGNTIYFGEGSWLTVV.

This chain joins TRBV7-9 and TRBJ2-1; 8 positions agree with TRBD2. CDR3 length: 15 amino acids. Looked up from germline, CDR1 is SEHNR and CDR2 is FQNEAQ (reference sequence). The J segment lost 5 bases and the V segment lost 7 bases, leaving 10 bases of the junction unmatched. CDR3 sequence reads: CASMGLGTRNNEQFF. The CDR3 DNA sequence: TGTGCCAGCATGGGACTCGGGACTAGAAACAATGAGCAGTTCTTC.

The CDR3 region is CASKSGTSGSYEQYF. The CDR3 DNA reads as TGTGCCAGCAAGTCAGGGACTAGCGGGAGCTACGAGCAGTACTTC. V is TRBV19 and J is TRBJ2-7; the match to TRBD2 covers 14 bases. CDR3 size: 15 residues. Trimming cost V 9 bases and J 3 bases; bases outside gene matches: 7. Germline CDR1 is LNHDA and CDR2 is SQIVND (reference sequence). The full variable domain, rest sourced from reference TRBV19 and TRBJ2-7, is DGGITQSPKYLFRKEGQNVTLSCEQNLNHDAMYWYRQDPGQGLRLIYYSQIVNDFQKGDIAEGYSVSREKKESFPLTVTSAQKNPTAFYLCASKSGTSGSYEQYFGPGTRLTVT.

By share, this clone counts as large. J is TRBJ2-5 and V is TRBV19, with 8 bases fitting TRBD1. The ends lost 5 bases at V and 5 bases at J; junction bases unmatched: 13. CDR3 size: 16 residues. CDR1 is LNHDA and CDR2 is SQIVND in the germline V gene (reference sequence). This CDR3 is CASSPDWTGYLETQYF. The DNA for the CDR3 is TGTGCCAGTAGTCCAGACTGGACAGGGTATTTGGAGACCCAGTACTTC. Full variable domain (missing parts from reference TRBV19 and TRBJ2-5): DGGITQSPKYLFRKEGQNVTLSCEQNLNHDAMYWYRQDPGQGLRLIYYSQIVNDFQKGDIAEGYSVSREKKESFPLTVTSAQKNPTAFYLCASSPDWTGYLETQYFGPGTRLLVL.

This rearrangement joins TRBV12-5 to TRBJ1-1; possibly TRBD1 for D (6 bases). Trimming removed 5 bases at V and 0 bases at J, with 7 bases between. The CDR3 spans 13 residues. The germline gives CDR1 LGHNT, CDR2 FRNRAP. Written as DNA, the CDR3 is TGTGCTAGTGGTACAGGGATGAACACTGAAGCTTTCTTT. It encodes CASGTGMNTEAFF. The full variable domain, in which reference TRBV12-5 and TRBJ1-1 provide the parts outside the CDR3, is DARVTQTPRHKVTEMGQEVTMRCQPILGHNTVFWYRQTMMQGLELLAYFRNRAPLDDSGMPKDRFSAEMPDATLATLKIQPSEPRDSAVYFCASGTGMNTEAFFGQGTRLTVV.

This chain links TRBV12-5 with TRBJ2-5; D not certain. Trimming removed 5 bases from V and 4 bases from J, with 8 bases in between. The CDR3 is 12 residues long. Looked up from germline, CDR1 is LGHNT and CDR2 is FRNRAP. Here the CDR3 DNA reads TGTGCTAGTGGTCCCCCCTCAGAGACCCAGTACTTC. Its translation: CASGPPSETQYF.